The 10 T cell receptor beta chains below come from one sample, sequenced in a study of blood T cells in healthy people across ages. With a J-beta primer mix and a sample-barcoded 5' primer, a second PCR ran about 7 to 11 cycles. Using its own MiXCR run on the 5' RACE reads, TCRdb lists one record per CDR3 protein. The profile shows 540,000 or so distinct CDR3 sequences, around 50% of them singletons. Sequencing was carried out using blood. The receptors were sampled from a man at least 80 years old in good health.

Remarks on this clonotype: A much larger clone differs from this one at a single base, so this may be a read error. The rearrangement joins TRBV6-5 to TRBJ2-1, with 7 positions matching TRBD2. CDR1 is MNHEY and CDR2 is SVGAGI in the germline V gene. CDR3 length: 14 residues. With V trimmed by 9 bases and J by 5 bases, 10 bases remained unmatched. The chain's CDR3 is CASRAGRTNNEQFF. The CDR3 bases are TGTGCCAGTAGAGCGGGACGGACCAACAATGAGCAGTTCTTC.

The chain uses TRBV28 and TRBJ2-5; tentatively, D is TRBD1 (8 bases). The V gene lost 5 bases and the J gene lost 5 bases, with 18 bases spanning the gap. This CDR3 is 15 amino acids long. Germline assignment: CDR1 MDHEN and CDR2 SYDVKM. The CDR3 sequence: CASSHIGQGGETQYF. Here the CDR3 DNA reads TGTGCCAGCAGTCATATAGGACAGGGAGGGGAGACCCAGTACTTC.

The chain carries TRBV11-2 and TRBJ2-1; 12 positions match TRBD2. CDR3 length equals 20 residues. Trimming took 0 bases from V and 0 from J; bases not matched to a gene: 9. CDR1 is SGHAT, CDR2 FQNNGV, per germline. CDR3 DNA sequence: TGTGCCAGCAGCTTAGATCGGCTAGCGGGGGGGAGGAGCTCCTACAATGAGCAGTTCTTC. Translation: CASSLDRLAGGRSSYNEQFF.

The table lists this clonotype with a few counts. The rearrangement uses TRBV7-9 and TRBJ2-1; perhaps TRBD1 as D (5 bases). Germline assignment: CDR1 SEHNR and CDR2 FQNEAQ (reference sequence). V lost 4 bases, J lost 12 bases, and 13 bases lay in between. The CDR3 covers 12 residues. CDR3 in DNA: TGTGCCAGCAGCTCGTCCTCAAGGGGGCAGTTCTTC. Translating it yields CASSSSSRGQFF. Filled out from reference TRBV7-9 and TRBJ2-1, the complete variable domain reads DTGVSQNPRHKITKRGQNVTFRCDPISEHNRLYWYRQTLGQGPEFLTYFQNEAQLEKSRLLSDRFSAERPKGSFSTLEIQRTEQGDSAMYLCASSSSSRGQFFGPGTRLTVL.

The chain uses TRBV7-2 and TRBJ2-3; 8 bases are a match to TRBD1. V was pared by 4 bases and J by 4 bases, with 7 bases of the junction left unmatched. From germline, CDR1 is SGHTA and CDR2 FQGNSA. The CDR3 has 15 amino acids. The DNA of the CDR3 is TGTGCCAGCAGCTCCTTTGGGACAGGCTCAGATACGCAGTATTTT. As protein: CASSSFGTGSDTQYF.

This clonotype appeared many times. The rearrangement uses TRBV12-3 or TRBV12-4 and TRBJ2-5; unclear D gene. V lost 3 bases to trimming and J lost 5 bases, with 13 bases between them. The CDR3 consists of 14 residues. CDR3 in DNA: TGTGCCAGCAGTTTGGTGAGGTCCGGCGAGACCCAGTACTTC. The encoded protein is CASSLVRSGETQYF.

This clonotype was observed a few times. The chain recombines TRBV29-1 with TRBJ1-1; D uncertain. CDR3 size: 14 residues. Trimming left V 2 bases short and J 5 bases short, with 15 bases between. Germline CDR1 and CDR2: SQVTM and ANQGSEA. Here the CDR3 DNA reads TGCAGCGTTGAACCCAGTAGCAGTGGTACTGAAGCTTTCTTT. Its protein is CSVEPSSSGTEAFF.

The gene calls are TRBV4-1 and TRBJ2-5; D tentatively reads TRBD1 or TRBD2 (5 bases each). The germline V gene encodes CDR1 MGHRA and CDR2 YSYEKL. The V end was cut by 4 bases, the J end by 11 bases, with 26 bases between. This CDR3 comprises 16 residues. CDR3: CASSPPLRGPNNEQYF. The CDR3 DNA is TGCGCCAGCAGCCCACCTTTACGGGGACCAAACAATGAGCAGTACTTC.

The J gene is TRBJ1-3, the V gene TRBV4-3, with 7 positions matching TRBD1. Germline loops: CDR1 LGHNA, CDR2 YSLEER. The CDR3 length is 16 residues. The junction had 4 bases not matched to a gene; V was cut back by 2 bases and J by 0 bases. CDR3 loop: CASSQQGQSSGNTIYF. DNA for the CDR3: TGCGCCAGCAGCCAACAGGGACAGAGCTCTGGAAACACCATATATTTT.

This rearrangement joins TRBV9 to TRBJ2-1, with D unclear. Germline-derived CDR1 and CDR2 are SGDLS and YYNGEE. V was trimmed by 4 bases and J by 0 bases, leaving 14 bases between them. The length of the CDR3 is 16 residues. The CDR3 DNA sequence: TGTGCCAGCAGCCCCAAGTCGCAGCTCTCCTACAATGAGCAGTTCTTC. Translated: CASSPKSQLSYNEQFF. Variable domain in full (rest from reference TRBV9 and TRBJ2-1): DSGVTQTPKHLITATGQRVTLRCSPRSGDLSVYWYQQSLDQGLQFLIQYYNGEERAKGNILERFSAQQFPDLHSELNLSSLELGDSALYFCASSPKSQLSYNEQFFGPGTRLTVL.